This entry lists 31 T cell receptor beta chains sequenced from one sample in a study of cytomegalovirus exposure and HLA in healthy donors. In the PCR, 60 Vbeta and 13 Jbeta primers were used. Generated by immunoSEQ multiplex PCR, the TCRdb table keeps only in-frame clones and is missing some. The repertoire holds about 150,000 clones, roughly 9.8% seen once, with less than 2% in the top ten. The sample was PBMCs. The source of these receptors is a man in his forties or fifties in good health and CMV-seronegative.

This clone came up a few times. The chain recombines TRBV6-1 with TRBJ2-3; D is perhaps TRBD1 (6 bases). V shed 6 bases and J shed 3 bases, with 16 bases lying between them. CDR1 MNHNS and CDR2 SASEGT come from the germline V gene. This CDR3 region has 15 residues. The CDR3 DNA sequence: TGTGCCAGCAGGGGTAATGTGGGGGCTACAGATACGCAGTATTTT. The encoded protein is CASRGNVGATDTQYF.

This rearrangement joins TRBV6-5 to TRBJ2-7; D is perhaps TRBD2 (5 bases). The V and J ends lost 6 bases and 0 bases respectively, with 15 bases between them. The CDR3 sequence is 15 residues long. Germline V gives CDR1 MNHEY, CDR2 SVGAGI. The CDR3 bases are TGTGCCAGCAGGTATGAGAGGGTCCACTCCTACGAGCAGTACTTC. Amino acid sequence: CASRYERVHSYEQYF.

Only a few counts were recorded for this clone. The chain couples TRBV28 to TRBJ1-5; 7 bases line up with TRBD1. Germline CDR1 and CDR2: MDHEN and SYDVKM. There are 15 residues in the CDR3. Trimming at V came to 6 bases and at J to 2 bases, leaving 7 bases not matched to a gene. CDR3 coding DNA: TGTGCCAGCAGCCTCGGACAGGTTGGCAATCAGCCCCAGCATTTT. It is translated as CASSLGQVGNQPQHF.

The V and J genes are TRBV5-1 and TRBJ2-1; TRBD2 matches 12 bases. The J segment lost 5 bases and the V segment lost 2 bases, leaving 5 bases of the junction unmatched. There are 16 residues in the CDR3. Germline V gene lookup returns CDR1 SGHRS and CDR2 YFSETQ. The CDR3 spells CASSFRLAGVNNEQFF. The CDR3 DNA is TGCGCCAGCAGCTTTCGACTAGCGGGGGTGAACAATGAGCAGTTCTTC. The complete variable domain, with remaining parts taken from reference TRBV5-1 and TRBJ2-1, reads KAGVTQTPRYLIKTRGQQVTLSCSPISGHRSVSWYQQTPGQGLQFLFEYFSETQRNKGNFPGRFSGRQFSNSRSEMNVSTLELGDSALYLCASSFRLAGVNNEQFFGPGTRLTVL.

This clone occurred a few times. The V and J genes are TRBV5-1 and TRBJ2-4; 9 positions agree with TRBD1. This CDR3 comprises 14 residues. V shed 2 bases and J 7 bases; nucleotides not matched to a gene: 4. The germline V gene encodes CDR1 SGHRS and CDR2 YFSETQ. As DNA, the CDR3 is TGCGCCAGCAGCTTCCGGGACAGGGACAACATTCAGTACTTC. As protein: CASSFRDRDNIQYF.

The genes are TRBV5-6 and TRBJ1-2; D gene unclear. Trimming pared 0 bases from V and 1 base from J, leaving 10 bases between. Per the germline V gene, CDR1 is SGHDT and CDR2 is YYEEEE. This CDR3 region has 15 residues. The CDR3 DNA follows: TGTGCCAGCAGCTTGGCCGGTCACTTTAACTATGGCTACACCTTC. Its translation is CASSLAGHFNYGYTF.

This clone showed up just a few times. The genes are TRBV5-1 and TRBJ1-2, with D perhaps TRBD1 (6 bases). Germline-derived CDR1 and CDR2 are SGHRS and YFSETQ. This CDR3 contains 14 residues. V lost 4 bases to trimming and J lost 7 bases, with 17 bases between them. The CDR3 is CASSPRAGGPGYTF. The CDR3 DNA follows: TGCGCCAGCAGCCCCAGAGCGGGGGGGCCTGGCTACACCTTC.

This rearrangement joins TRBV6-1 to TRBJ1-4, with 7 nucleotides matching TRBD1. J lost 8 bases, V lost 6 bases, and 9 bases had no gene match. The CDR3 length is 14 residues. Germline-derived CDR1 and CDR2 are MNHNS and SASEGT. The CDR3 spells CASRWRDRGEKLFF. The DNA of the CDR3 is TGTGCCAGCAGATGGAGGGACAGAGGGGAAAAACTGTTTTTT.

The CDR3 region is CAWSPTGPIGPQHF. CDR3 DNA: TGTGCCTGGAGTCCCACAGGCCCCATCGGGCCCCAGCATTTT. This chain links TRBV30 with TRBJ1-5; a possible D gene is TRBD1 (5 bases). V was pared by 2 bases and J by 9 bases, with 17 bases between. The germline V gene has CDR1 GTSNPN and CDR2 SVGIG (reference sequence). The CDR3 extends over 14 amino acids.

This clone turned up a few times. The chain is built from TRBV6-1 and TRBJ1-2; 8 bases agree with TRBD1. V was pared by 9 bases and J by 2 bases, with 11 bases of the junction left unmatched. The length of the CDR3 is 15 residues. The germline V gene has CDR1 MNHNS and CDR2 SASEGT. The CDR3 here is CASSVTGAMNYGYTF. The CDR3 DNA reads as TGTGCCAGTTCTGTGACAGGGGCAATGAACTATGGCTACACCTTC.

This clone was found a few times. The J gene is TRBJ1-1, the V gene TRBV7-8; D not certain. CDR3 length: 13 residues. V lost 6 bases to trimming and J lost 1 base, with 9 bases between them. CDR1 SGHVS and CDR2 FQNEAQ come from the germline V gene. The CDR3 nucleotides are TGTGCCAGCAGGCGGTCCAGGAACACTGAAGCTTTCTTT. This codes for CASRRSRNTEAFF.

This chain's CDR3 is CSARFLTGGDTGELFF. Written as DNA, the CDR3 is TGCAGCGCTCGCTTTCTAACAGGGGGCGACACCGGGGAGCTGTTTTTT. V usage is TRBV29-1 and J usage is TRBJ2-2, with 9 bases matching TRBD1. Germline V gives CDR1 SQVTM, CDR2 ANQGSEA. This CDR3 region has 16 residues. Losses at the gene ends were 7 bases for V and 3 bases for J; bases not matched to a gene: 12.

This clone was counted a few times. This chain links TRBV28 with TRBJ1-3; 7 bases fit TRBD1. There are 17 residues in the CDR3. V was clipped by 4 bases and J by 1 base; unmatched bases: 10. Per the germline V gene, CDR1 is MDHEN and CDR2 is SYDVKM. The CDR3 loop reads CASSSDRDPSSGNTIYF. The CDR3 nucleotides read TGTGCCAGCAGTTCAGACAGGGACCCTTCTTCTGGAAACACCATATATTTT.

There are many counts of this clone. The V gene is TRBV19, the J gene TRBJ1-1; D uncertain. V was clipped by 3 bases and J by 10 bases, with 12 bases between them. CDR1 and CDR2 (germline): LNHDA, SQIVND (reference sequence). This CDR3 contains 12 residues. The CDR3 sequence: CASSMKGRGAFF. In nucleotides, the CDR3 is TGTGCCAGTAGTATGAAGGGTCGGGGAGCTTTCTTT. Drawing the rest from reference TRBV19 and TRBJ1-1, the complete variable domain is DGGITQSPKYLFRKEGQNVTLSCEQNLNHDAMYWYRQDPGQGLRLIYYSQIVNDFQKGDIAEGYSVSREKKESFPLTVTSAQKNPTAFYLCASSMKGRGAFFGQGTRLTVV.

This chain links TRBV5-1 with TRBJ2-3, with TRBD1 matching 8 bases. V lost 0 bases, J lost 0 bases, and 6 bases stayed unmatched. The CDR3 covers 17 residues. CDR1 SGHRS and CDR2 YFSETQ come from the germline V gene. The CDR3 region is CASSLGQGLSSTDTQYF. Written as DNA, the CDR3 is TGCGCCAGCAGCTTGGGACAGGGGCTTTCTAGCACAGATACGCAGTATTTT.

The chain combines TRBV25-1 with TRBJ2-1, with 12 bases identical to TRBD2. The CDR3 has 16 amino acids. Trimming at V came to 3 bases and at J to 4 bases, leaving 4 bases not matched to a gene. The germline CDR1 and CDR2 sequences are MGHDK and SYGVNS. The CDR3 region is CASSERLAGGYNEQFF. CDR3 DNA: TGTGCCAGCAGTGAGCGCCTAGCGGGAGGGTACAATGAGCAGTTCTTC. Looking up the rest from reference TRBV25-1 and TRBJ2-1 gives the full variable domain: EADIYQTPRYLVIGTGKKITLECSQTMGHDKMYWYQQDPGMELHLIHYSYGVNSTEKGDLSSESTVSRIRTEHFPLTLESARPSHTSQYLCASSERLAGGYNEQFFGPGTRLTVL.

The chain has TRBV5-4 and TRBJ2-7; D is unclear. Germline CDR1 reads SGHNT; CDR2 reads YYREEE (reference sequence). Trimming left V 4 bases short and J 7 bases short, with 12 bases between. The CDR3 sequence is 12 residues long. Written as DNA, the CDR3 is TGTGCCAGCAGCCTGACTGCTCAAGAGCAGTACTTC. Its protein is CASSLTAQEQYF.

This clone was seen a few times. CDR3 in amino acids: CASSLVTGSNTIYF. As DNA, the CDR3 is TGTGCCAGCAGTCTTGTGACAGGGAGCAACACCATATATTTT. V gene TRBV27 combines with J gene TRBJ1-3; 7 positions match TRBD1. V dropped 5 bases and J dropped 7; count of bases not matched to a gene: 8. Germline CDR1 is MNHEY and CDR2 is SMNVEV (reference sequence). CDR3 length: 14 amino acids.

CDR3 DNA sequence: TGTGCCTGGAGCGCTGACAGGGGGCCGGGCTATGGCTACACCTTC. Translating it yields CAWSADRGPGYGYTF. The rearrangement links TRBV30 to TRBJ1-2, with TRBD1 identical over 10 bases. The CDR3 has 15 residues. Germline lookup yields CDR1 GTSNPN and CDR2 SVGIG (reference sequence). Trimming at V came to 3 bases and at J to 4 bases, leaving 8 bases not matched to a gene.

The chain couples TRBV5-1 to TRBJ2-5; D might be TRBD2 (5 bases). The CDR3 length is 15 residues. V was trimmed by 0 bases and J by 1 base, leaving 10 bases between them. Germline V lookup: CDR1 SGHRS, CDR2 YFSETQ. The CDR3 bases are TGCGCCAGCAGCTTGGTTAGCGACCGCCAAGAGACCCAGTACTTC. Translation gives CASSLVSDRQETQYF.

This clone appeared a few times. DNA for the CDR3: TGTGCCTGGAGTAAGGGGATTGATCAGCCCCAGCATTTT. It specifies CAWSKGIDQPQHF. This chain links TRBV30 with TRBJ1-5; tentative D call: TRBD1 (5 bases). With 2 bases removed from V and 5 bases from J, the gap between germline ends came to 10 bases. This CDR3 is 13 amino acids long. In germline, CDR1 is GTSNPN, CDR2 SVGIG (reference sequence).

This clone was counted a single time. The rearrangement joins TRBV10-3 to TRBJ1-6, with D perhaps matching TRBD1 (6 bases). CDR3 size: 14 residues. The ends were cut back, 1 base at V and 7 bases at J, with 8 bases in the middle. Germline loops: CDR1 ENHRY, CDR2 SYGVKD. CDR3 nucleotides: TGTGCCATCAGTGAGTTGCAGGGGAATTCACCCCTCCACTTT. Amino acid sequence: CAISELQGNSPLHF.

CDR3 sequence (DNA): TGTGCCAGCTCACCACCTGGCCATTCTGGGGCCAACGTCCTGACTTTC. Its protein is CASSPPGHSGANVLTF. V is TRBV18 and J is TRBJ2-6; D unresolved. V lost 0 bases and J 1 base, leaving 7 bases between the germline ends. Germline loops: CDR1 KGHSH, CDR2 LQKENI. CDR3 size: 16 residues.

The rearrangement uses TRBV10-3 and TRBJ2-6; D is undetermined. With 2 bases removed from V and 4 bases from J, the gap between germline ends came to 6 bases. The CDR3 contains 14 residues. Germline-derived CDR1 and CDR2 are ENHRY and SYGVKD. CDR3 region: CAISEPRGANVLTF. The CDR3 DNA is TGTGCCATCAGTGAGCCCAGAGGGGCCAACGTCCTGACTTTC.

A few counts support this clone. The V and J genes are TRBV4-1 and TRBJ2-3, with D possibly TRBD1 on 7 matching bases. The CDR3 loop spans 16 amino acids. Trimming left V 3 bases short and J 0 bases short, with 13 bases between. Germline-derived CDR1 and CDR2 are MGHRA and YSYEKL. In DNA, the CDR3 is TGCGCCAGCAGCCAGGGTCAGGGGGGAAGCACAGATACGCAGTATTTT. Its protein is CASSQGQGGSTDTQYF.

This clone was seen a few times. The chain has TRBV25-1 and TRBJ1-1; D might be TRBD1 (6 bases). V was shortened by 8 bases and J by 0 bases, with 10 bases between the two germline ends. The CDR3 loop spans 13 amino acids. Germline V CDR1 and CDR2: MGHDK, SYGVNS. DNA for the CDR3: TGTGCCAGCGGCAAGGGGGTGAACACTGAAGCTTTCTTT. Translation gives CASGKGVNTEAFF.

CDR3 loop: CASSQGGLSTGELFF. Here the CDR3 DNA reads TGTGCCAGCAGCCAGGGGGGCCTAAGCACCGGGGAGCTGTTTTTT. The V gene is TRBV2, the J gene TRBJ2-2; perhaps TRBD1 as D (7 bases). Germline V gene sequence: CDR1 SNHLY, CDR2 FYNNEI. The CDR3 sequence is 15 residues long. The germline V and J ends were trimmed by 6 bases and 4 bases, with 15 bases remaining between them. The whole variable domain, filled in from reference TRBV2 and TRBJ2-2, reads EPEVTQTPSHQVTQMGQEVILRCVPISNHLYFYWYRQILGQKVEFLVSFYNNEISEKSEIFDDQFSVERPDGSNFTLKIRSTKLEDSAMYFCASSQGGLSTGELFFGEGSRLTVL.

This clone was observed a few times. This rearrangement joins TRBV9 to TRBJ2-3; TRBD1 is a possible D gene (6 bases). Looked up from germline, CDR1 is SGDLS and CDR2 is YYNGEE. The CDR3 sequence is 16 residues long. V gave up 4 bases and J gave up 2 bases, with 17 bases separating them. CDR3 in amino acids: CASSPSGQSHTDTQYF. CDR3 in DNA: TGTGCCAGCAGCCCCTCGGGACAATCACACACAGATACGCAGTATTTT.

The CDR3 coding sequence is TGTGCCAGCAGGCCCCGGTACTCCTCCTACGAGCAGTACTTC. This sequence encodes CASRPRYSSYEQYF. The gene calls are TRBV7-2 and TRBJ2-7; D gene unclear. From germline, CDR1 is SGHTA and CDR2 FQGNSA. V lost 6 bases and J lost 0, with 12 bases in between. The CDR3 is 14 amino acids.

V gene TRBV5-1 combines with J gene TRBJ2-5; 15 bases align to TRBD2. The V gene end was trimmed by 4 bases and the J gene end by 3 bases; junction bases not matched to a gene: 19. The CDR3 runs to 21 residues. Germline CDR1 reads SGHRS; CDR2 reads YFSETQ. CDR3 in DNA: TGCGCCAGCAGCCCCCCGGGGGGGACTAGCGGGAGGCTAATACTAAAAGAGACCCAGTACTTC. Translated, it gives CASSPPGGTSGRLILKETQYF.

The sample holds a few counts of this clone. J is TRBJ2-5 and V is TRBV7-6; 12 bases map to TRBD2. J lost 5 bases, V lost 0 bases, and 1 base had no gene match. The length of the CDR3 is 15 residues. Germline-derived CDR1 and CDR2 are SGHVS and FNYEAQ. The CDR3 reads CASSLATSGGETQYF. The CDR3 nucleotides are TGTGCCAGCAGCTTAGCGACTAGCGGGGGTGAGACCCAGTACTTC.